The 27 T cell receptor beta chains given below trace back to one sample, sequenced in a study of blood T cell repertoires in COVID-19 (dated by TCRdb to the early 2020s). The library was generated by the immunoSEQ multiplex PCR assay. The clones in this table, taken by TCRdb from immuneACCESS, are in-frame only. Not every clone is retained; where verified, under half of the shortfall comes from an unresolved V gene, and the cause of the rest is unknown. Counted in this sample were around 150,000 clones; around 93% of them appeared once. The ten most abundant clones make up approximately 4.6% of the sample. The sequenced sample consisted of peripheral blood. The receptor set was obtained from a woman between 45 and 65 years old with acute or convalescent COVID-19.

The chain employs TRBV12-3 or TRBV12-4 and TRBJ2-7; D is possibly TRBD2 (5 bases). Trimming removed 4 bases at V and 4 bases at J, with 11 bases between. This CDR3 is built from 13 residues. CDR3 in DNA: TGTGCCAGCAGTTCCACGACGGGATACGAGCAGTACTTC. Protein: CASSSTTGYEQYF.

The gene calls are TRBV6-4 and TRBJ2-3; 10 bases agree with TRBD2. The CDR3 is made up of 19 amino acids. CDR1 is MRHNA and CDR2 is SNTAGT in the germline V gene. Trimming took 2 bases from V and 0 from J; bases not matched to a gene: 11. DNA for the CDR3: TGTGCCAGCAGTGACCCGGCTAGCGGGGGTCCAAATAGCACAGATACGCAGTATTTT. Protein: CASSDPASGGPNSTDTQYF.

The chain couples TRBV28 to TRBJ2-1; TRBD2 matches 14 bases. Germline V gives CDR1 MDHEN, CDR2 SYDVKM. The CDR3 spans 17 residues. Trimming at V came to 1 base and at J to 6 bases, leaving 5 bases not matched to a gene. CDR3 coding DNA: TGTGCCAGCAGTTTATTGGGGACTAGCGGGAGTTTCAATGAGCAGTTCTTC. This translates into CASSLLGTSGSFNEQFF.

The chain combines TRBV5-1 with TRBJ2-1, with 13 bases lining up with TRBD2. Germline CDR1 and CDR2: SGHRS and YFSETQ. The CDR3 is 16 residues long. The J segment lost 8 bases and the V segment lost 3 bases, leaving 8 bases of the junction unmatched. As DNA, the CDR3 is TGCGCCAGCAGCTCCTGGACTAGCGGGGGAAAGGATGAGCAGTTCTTC. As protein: CASSSWTSGGKDEQFF. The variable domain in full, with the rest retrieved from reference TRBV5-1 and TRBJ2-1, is KAGVTQTPRYLIKTRGQQVTLSCSPISGHRSVSWYQQTPGQGLQFLFEYFSETQRNKGNFPGRFSGRQFSNSRSEMNVSTLELGDSALYLCASSSWTSGGKDEQFFGPGTRLTVL.

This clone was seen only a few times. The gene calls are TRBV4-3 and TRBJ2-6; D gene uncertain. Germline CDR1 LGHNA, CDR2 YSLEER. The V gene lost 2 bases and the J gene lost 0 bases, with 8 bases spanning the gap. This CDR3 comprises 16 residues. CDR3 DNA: TGCGCCAGCAGCCAATCATATAGCTCTGGGGCCAACGTCCTGACTTTC. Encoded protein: CASSQSYSSGANVLTF.

The CDR3 nucleotides read TGTGCCAGCAGCCGGACGTCACAGGGGTGGCAGTACTTC. It yields the protein CASSRTSQGWQYF. The chain is built from TRBV3-1 (or the pseudogene TRBV3-2) and TRBJ2-7, with 7 bases fitting TRBD1. The CDR3 loop spans 13 amino acids. The V and J ends lost 4 bases and 9 bases, in that order; junction bases with no gene match: 9. Germline V lookup: CDR1 LGHDT, CDR2 YNNKEL (reference sequence).

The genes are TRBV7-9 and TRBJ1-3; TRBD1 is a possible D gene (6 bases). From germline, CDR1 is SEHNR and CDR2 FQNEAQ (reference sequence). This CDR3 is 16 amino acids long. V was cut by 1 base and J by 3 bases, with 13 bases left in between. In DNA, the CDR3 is TGTGCCAGCAGCTTAGAAGGGGGTGTTGATGGAAACACCATATATTTT. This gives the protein CASSLEGGVDGNTIYF.

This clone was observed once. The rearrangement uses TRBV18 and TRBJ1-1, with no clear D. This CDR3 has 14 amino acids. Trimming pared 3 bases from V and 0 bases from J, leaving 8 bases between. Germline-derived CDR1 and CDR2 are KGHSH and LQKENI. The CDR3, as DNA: TGTGCCAGCTCACCTTGGCAGTTGAACACTGAAGCTTTCTTT. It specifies CASSPWQLNTEAFF.

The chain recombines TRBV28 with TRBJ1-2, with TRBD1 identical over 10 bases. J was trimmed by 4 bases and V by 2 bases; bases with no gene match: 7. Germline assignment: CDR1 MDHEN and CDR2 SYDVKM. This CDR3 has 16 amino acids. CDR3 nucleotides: TGTGCCAGCAGTTTAGGGGGACAGGGGCTTGCCTATGGCTACACCTTC. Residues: CASSLGGQGLAYGYTF.

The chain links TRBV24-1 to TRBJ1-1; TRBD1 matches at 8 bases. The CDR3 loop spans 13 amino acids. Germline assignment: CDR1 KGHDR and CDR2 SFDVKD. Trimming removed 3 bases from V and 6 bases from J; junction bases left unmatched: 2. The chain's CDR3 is CATSDGQGPEAFF. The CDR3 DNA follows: TGTGCCACCAGTGATGGACAGGGCCCTGAAGCTTTCTTT.

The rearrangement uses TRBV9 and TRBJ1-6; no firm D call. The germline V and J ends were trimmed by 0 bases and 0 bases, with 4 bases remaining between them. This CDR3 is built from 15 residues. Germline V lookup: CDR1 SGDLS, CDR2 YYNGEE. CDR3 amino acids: CASSVAGSYNSPLHF. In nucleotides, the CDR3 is TGTGCCAGCAGCGTAGCCGGCTCCTATAATTCACCCCTCCACTTT.

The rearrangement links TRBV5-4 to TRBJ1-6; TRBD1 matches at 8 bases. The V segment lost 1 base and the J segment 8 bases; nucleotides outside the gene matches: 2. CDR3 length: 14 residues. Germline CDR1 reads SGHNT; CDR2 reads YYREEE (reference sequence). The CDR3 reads CASSLQGADSPLHF. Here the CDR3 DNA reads TGTGCCAGCAGCTTGCAGGGGGCAGATTCACCCCTCCACTTT.

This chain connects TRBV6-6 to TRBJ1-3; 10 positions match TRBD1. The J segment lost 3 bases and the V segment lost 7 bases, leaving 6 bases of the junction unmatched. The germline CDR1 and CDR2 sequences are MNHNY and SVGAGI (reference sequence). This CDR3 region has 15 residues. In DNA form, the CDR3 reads TGTGCCAGCACCGTCGGACAGGGGGGTGGAAACACCATATATTTT. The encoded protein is CASTVGQGGGNTIYF.

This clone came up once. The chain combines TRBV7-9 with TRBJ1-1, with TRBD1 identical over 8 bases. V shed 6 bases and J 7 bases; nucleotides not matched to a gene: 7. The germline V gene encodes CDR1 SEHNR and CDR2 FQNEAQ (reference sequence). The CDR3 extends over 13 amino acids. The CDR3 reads CASSLTGVSEAFF. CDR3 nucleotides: TGTGCCAGCAGTTTGACAGGGGTGAGTGAAGCTTTCTTT.

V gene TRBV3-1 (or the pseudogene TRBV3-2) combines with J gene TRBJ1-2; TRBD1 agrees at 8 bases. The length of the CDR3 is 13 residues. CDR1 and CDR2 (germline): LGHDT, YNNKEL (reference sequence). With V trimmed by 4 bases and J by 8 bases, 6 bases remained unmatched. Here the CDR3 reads CASSPRRDRGYTF. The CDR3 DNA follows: TGTGCCAGCAGCCCCCGGCGGGACAGGGGCTACACCTTC.

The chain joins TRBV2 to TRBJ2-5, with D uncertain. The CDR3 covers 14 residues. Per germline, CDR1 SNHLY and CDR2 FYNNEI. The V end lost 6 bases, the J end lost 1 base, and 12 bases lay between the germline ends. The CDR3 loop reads CASRGRRFQETQYF. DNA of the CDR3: TGTGCCAGCAGGGGCAGACGATTCCAAGAGACCCAGTACTTC.

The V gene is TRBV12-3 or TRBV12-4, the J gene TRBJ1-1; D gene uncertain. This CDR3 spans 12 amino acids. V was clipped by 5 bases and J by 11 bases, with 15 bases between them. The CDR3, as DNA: TGTGCCAGCAGTCTACCAAAGGGAGGTGCTTTCTTT. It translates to CASSLPKGGAFF.

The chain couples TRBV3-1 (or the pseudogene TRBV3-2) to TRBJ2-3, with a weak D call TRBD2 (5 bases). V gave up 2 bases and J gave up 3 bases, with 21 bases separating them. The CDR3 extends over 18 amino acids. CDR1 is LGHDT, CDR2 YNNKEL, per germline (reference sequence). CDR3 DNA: TGTGCCAGCAGCCAAAAGCCGGGAAGAGGTCCCGGGACAGATACGCAGTATTTT. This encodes CASSQKPGRGPGTDTQYF.

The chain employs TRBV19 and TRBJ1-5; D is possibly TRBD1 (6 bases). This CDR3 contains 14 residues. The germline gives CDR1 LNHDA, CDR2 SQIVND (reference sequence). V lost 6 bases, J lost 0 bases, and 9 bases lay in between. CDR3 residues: CASRGQYSNQPQHF. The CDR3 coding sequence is TGTGCCAGTAGAGGACAGTATAGCAATCAGCCCCAGCATTTT.

CDR3 region: CASSLSGQNYGYTF. Written as DNA, the CDR3 is TGTGCCAGCAGCTTGTCTGGGCAGAACTATGGCTACACCTTC. The J gene is TRBJ1-2, the V gene TRBV5-6; D unclear. V was pared by 1 base and J by 2 bases, with 9 bases between. The CDR3 is 14 amino acids. Germline V CDR1 and CDR2: SGHDT, YYEEEE.

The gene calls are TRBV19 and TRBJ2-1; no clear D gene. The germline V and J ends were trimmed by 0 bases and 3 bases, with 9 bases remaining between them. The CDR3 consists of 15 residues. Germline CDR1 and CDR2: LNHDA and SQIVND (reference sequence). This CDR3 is CASSIDGGYYNEQFF. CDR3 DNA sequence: TGTGCCAGTAGTATAGATGGCGGATACTACAATGAGCAGTTCTTC.

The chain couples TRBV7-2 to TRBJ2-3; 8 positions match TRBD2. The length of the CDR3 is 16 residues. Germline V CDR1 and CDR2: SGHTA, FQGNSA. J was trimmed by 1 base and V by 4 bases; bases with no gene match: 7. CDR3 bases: TGTGCCAGCAGCTCAAGCCGTAGCGGGGGCACAGATACGCAGTATTTT. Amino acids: CASSSSRSGGTDTQYF.

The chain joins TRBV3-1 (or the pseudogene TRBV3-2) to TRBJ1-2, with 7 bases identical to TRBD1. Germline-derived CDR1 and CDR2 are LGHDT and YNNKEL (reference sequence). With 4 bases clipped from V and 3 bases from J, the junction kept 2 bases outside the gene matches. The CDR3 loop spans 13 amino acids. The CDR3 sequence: CASSPQGDYGYTF. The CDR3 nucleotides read TGTGCCAGCAGCCCTCAGGGGGACTATGGCTACACCTTC.

The CDR3 loop reads CASYQTGFYSDGYTF. CDR3 nucleotide sequence: TGTGCTAGTTACCAGACAGGGTTTTATTCGGATGGCTACACCTTC. The chain couples TRBV12-5 to TRBJ1-2; 7 bases are a match to TRBD1. Germline V CDR1 and CDR2: LGHNT, FRNRAP. The CDR3 is made up of 15 amino acids. After removal of 8 bases from V and 6 bases from J, the junction contained 15 bases not matched to a gene. Using reference TRBV12-5 and TRBJ1-2 for the parts outside the CDR3, the full variable domain is DARVTQTPRHKVTEMGQEVTMRCQPILGHNTVFWYRQTMMQGLELLAYFRNRAPLDDSGMPKDRFSAEMPDATLATLKIQPSEPRDSAVYFCASYQTGFYSDGYTFGSGTRLTVV.

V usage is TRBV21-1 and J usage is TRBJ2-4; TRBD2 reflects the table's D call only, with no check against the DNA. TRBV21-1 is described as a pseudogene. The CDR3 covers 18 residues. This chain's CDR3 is CASLHSSPGRQMRDIQYF. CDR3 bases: TGTGCCAGCTTGCACAGTAGTCCCGGGAGACAGATGCGGGACATTCAGTACTTC.

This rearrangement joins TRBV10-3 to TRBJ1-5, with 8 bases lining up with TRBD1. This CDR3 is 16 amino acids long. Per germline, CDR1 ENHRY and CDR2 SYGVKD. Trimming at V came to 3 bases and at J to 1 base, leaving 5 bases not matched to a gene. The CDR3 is CAISEGQGASNQPQHF. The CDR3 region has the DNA TGTGCCATCAGTGAAGGGCAGGGGGCCAGCAATCAGCCCCAGCATTTT.

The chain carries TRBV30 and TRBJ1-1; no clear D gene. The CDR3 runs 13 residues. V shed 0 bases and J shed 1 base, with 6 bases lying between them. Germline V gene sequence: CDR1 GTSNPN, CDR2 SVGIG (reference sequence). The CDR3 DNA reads TGTGCCTGGAGTGTAAACAAGAACACTGAAGCTTTCTTT. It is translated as CAWSVNKNTEAFF.